A single sample is the source of the 20 T cell receptor beta chains below, sequenced in a study of blood T cell repertoires in COVID-19. Only in-frame clones appear in the TCRdb table, and some are missing; sequencing was by immunoSEQ multiplex PCR. Of approximately 260,000 clones listed, approximately 85% are singletons. The sample consisted of peripheral blood. The receptors derive from a woman between 70 and 85 years old with acute or convalescent COVID-19.

This chain connects TRBV24-1 to TRBJ1-5, with 7 nucleotides matching TRBD1. The CDR3 has 13 amino acids. Germline-derived CDR1 and CDR2 are KGHDR and SFDVKD. V dropped 8 bases and J dropped 6; count of bases not matched to a gene: 6. The CDR3 nucleotides read TGTGCCACCAAGAGGGGGCCGGGTCAGCCCCAGCATTTT. This sequence encodes CATKRGPGQPQHF.

This sequence joins TRBV7-8 and TRBJ1-3; D not resolved. V gave up 4 bases and J gave up 3 bases, with 7 bases separating them. CDR1 and CDR2 (germline): SGHVS, FQNEAQ. This CDR3 is 13 amino acids long. CDR3 nucleotides: TGTGCCAGCAGCTACCGGGTTGGAAACACCATATATTTT. Residues: CASSYRVGNTIYF.

CDR3: CASSLGTGVDQPQHF. The CDR3 coding sequence is TGTGCCAGCAGCTTAGGGACAGGGGTGGATCAGCCCCAGCATTTT. This chain connects TRBV11-2 to TRBJ1-5; 9 nucleotides align to TRBD1. With V trimmed by 1 base and J by 5 bases, 3 bases remained unmatched. There are 15 residues in the CDR3. CDR1 and CDR2 (germline): SGHAT, FQNNGV.

This clone was picked up one time. V usage is TRBV7-2 and J usage is TRBJ2-1; 8 nucleotides agree with TRBD2. Germline values: CDR1 SGHTA, CDR2 FQGNSA. V was pared by 5 bases and J by 3 bases, with 9 bases of the junction left unmatched. This CDR3 has 16 amino acids. CDR3 DNA: TGTGCCAGCAGCCGGCTTAGGGGACTAGGCTACAATGAGCAGTTCTTC. It yields the protein CASSRLRGLGYNEQFF.

The rearrangement uses TRBV30 and TRBJ2-7; 9 bases agree with TRBD1. The CDR3 is 14 residues long. J lost 3 bases, V lost 1 base, and 4 bases had no gene match. Germline V gene data show CDR1 as GTSNPN and CDR2 as SVGIG (reference sequence). In nucleotides, the CDR3 is TGTGCCTGGAGTGCGGACAGGGGCTACTACGAGCAGTACTTC. It encodes CAWSADRGYYEQYF.

The V call is TRBV6-6, the J call TRBJ2-1; 8 bases match TRBD2. Trimming cost V 5 bases and J 6 bases; bases outside gene matches: 9. The germline V gene has CDR1 MNHNY and CDR2 SVGAGI (reference sequence). CDR3 length: 15 residues. Here the CDR3 reads CASSRPGLESNEQFF. As DNA, the CDR3 is TGTGCCAGCAGTAGGCCGGGACTAGAATCCAATGAGCAGTTCTTC.

The V gene is TRBV5-1, the J gene TRBJ2-3; D is ambiguous. Trimming stripped 3 bases from V and 9 bases from J, with 14 bases between. Germline assignment: CDR1 SGHRS and CDR2 YFSETQ. CDR3 length: 13 amino acids. Here the CDR3 DNA reads TGCGCCAGCAGCTCCTCCGGGTCCAACACGCAGTATTTT. This encodes CASSSSGSNTQYF.

The chain carries TRBV18 and TRBJ2-1; 11 bases map to TRBD2. The junction had 5 bases not matched to a gene; V was cut back by 0 bases and J by 10 bases. The CDR3 loop spans 15 amino acids. Germline V gene lookup returns CDR1 KGHSH and CDR2 LQKENI. The CDR3 loop reads CASSPPTSGGSEQFF. In nucleotides, the CDR3 is TGTGCCAGCTCACCACCCACTAGCGGGGGCTCAGAGCAGTTCTTC.

The rearrangement links TRBV6-5 to TRBJ2-5; the D is unclear. Trimming pared 2 bases from V and 1 base from J, leaving 8 bases between. The CDR3 sequence is 14 residues long. The germline CDR1 and CDR2 sequences are MNHEY and SVGAGI. The CDR3 DNA is TGTGCCAGCAGTTACGGCCGCCGCCAAGAGACCCAGTACTTC. It is translated as CASSYGRRQETQYF.

J is TRBJ2-7 and V is TRBV5-6, with D possibly TRBD2 on 6 matching bases. The CDR3 is 14 amino acids. The V end lost 4 bases, the J end lost 1 base, and 12 bases lay between the germline ends. Per germline, CDR1 SGHDT and CDR2 YYEEEE. CDR3 residues: CASSLHGGSYEQYF. Here the CDR3 DNA reads TGTGCCAGCAGCCTGCATGGGGGGTCCTACGAGCAGTACTTC. Combining the CDR3 with reference TRBV5-6 and TRBJ2-7 gives the whole variable domain DAGVTQSPTHLIKTRGQQVTLRCSPKSGHDTVSWYQQALGQGPQFIFQYYEEEERQRGNFPDRFSGHQFPNYSSELNVNALLLGDSALYLCASSLHGGSYEQYFGPGTRLTVT.

The chain combines TRBV21-1 with TRBJ2-7; TRBD1, as called in the table, went unchecked against the DNA. TRBV21-1 is reported as a pseudogene. The CDR3 is 17 residues long. The CDR3 bases are TGTGCCAGCAGCAAAGCGGTCCCACAGGGGGGGCTCTACGAGCAGTACTTC. Residues: CASSKAVPQGGLYEQYF.

This chain links TRBV6-5 with TRBJ1-1; possibly TRBD1 for D (5 bases). This CDR3 has 14 residues. V was trimmed by 6 bases and J by 6 bases, leaving 17 bases between them. CDR1 MNHEY and CDR2 SVGAGI come from the germline V gene. This chain's CDR3 is CASSTPGLGSEAFF. In DNA, the CDR3 is TGTGCCAGCAGCACACCAGGGCTGGGATCTGAAGCTTTCTTT.

This chain joins TRBV7-2 and TRBJ2-2; TRBD2 matches at 12 bases. The CDR3 totals 17 residues. Germline trimming cut 5 bases from V and 5 bases from J; bases unmatched to any gene: 9. CDR1 SGHTA and CDR2 FQGNSA come from the germline V gene. The CDR3 bases are TGTGCCAGCAGCCCTGCCCAAGGACTAGCGGGGACCGGGGAGCTGTTTTTT. It codes for CASSPAQGLAGTGELFF.

The chain carries TRBV3-1 (or the pseudogene TRBV3-2) and TRBJ1-3, with 10 bases aligning to TRBD1. CDR1 and CDR2 from the germline V gene are LGHDT and YNNKEL (reference sequence). This CDR3 is built from 16 residues. J lost 4 bases, V lost 5 bases, and 8 bases had no gene match. The CDR3 bases are TGTGCCAGCAGCTTGGCGACAGGGGGCCGAGGAAACACCATATATTTT. Encoded protein: CASSLATGGRGNTIYF.

This rearrangement joins TRBV6-2 or TRBV6-3 to TRBJ2-7; 7 bases agree with TRBD1. This CDR3 spans 13 amino acids. In germline, CDR1 is MNHEY, CDR2 SVGEGT. V lost 4 bases, J lost 6 bases, and 6 bases stayed unmatched. The DNA for the CDR3 is TGTGCCAGCAGTTCGACAGGGAGACGCGAGCAGTACTTC. Protein product: CASSSTGRREQYF.

The chain combines TRBV20-1 with TRBJ2-7; TRBD1 matches at 8 bases. The V gene's germline CDR1 is DFQATT and CDR2 SNEGSKA (reference sequence). The CDR3 length is 13 residues. Germline trimming cut 3 bases from V and 5 bases from J; bases unmatched to any gene: 6. The DNA of the CDR3 is TGCAGTGCTAGTGACAGGGGAGCGGACGAGCAGTACTTC. Translation gives CSASDRGADEQYF.

The chain links TRBV29-1 to TRBJ2-1; 7 bases map to TRBD1. The germline V gene has CDR1 SQVTM and CDR2 ANQGSEA. Trimming cost V 3 bases and J 7 bases; bases outside gene matches: 9. This CDR3 comprises 14 residues. This chain's CDR3 is CSVEDLRGLNEQFF. The CDR3 region has the DNA TGCAGCGTTGAGGATCTAAGGGGGCTTAATGAGCAGTTCTTC.

The chain combines TRBV5-4 with TRBJ2-2; D might be TRBD1 (6 bases). Germline V gives CDR1 SGHNT, CDR2 YYREEE (reference sequence). The CDR3 length is 14 residues. V was shortened by 4 bases and J by 6 bases, with 13 bases between the two germline ends. For the CDR3, the DNA is TGTGCCAGCAGCCTACAGGGTTCTTCCGGGGAGCTGTTTTTT. This gives the protein CASSLQGSSGELFF.

This clone was recorded once. One junction end disagrees with the germline gene, perhaps due to a read error. This chain connects TRBV9 to TRBJ2-4; D is perhaps TRBD1 (7 bases). The V gene's germline CDR1 is SGDLS and CDR2 YYNGEE. The CDR3 covers 17 residues. CDR3 in DNA: TGTACCAGCAGCCCGAACCAGGGGGGAACGGCCAAAAACATTCAGTACTTC. This encodes CTSSPNQGGTAKNIQYF.

The chain links TRBV19 to TRBJ1-2; 7 bases agree with TRBD1. This CDR3 contains 14 residues. Germline assignment: CDR1 LNHDA and CDR2 SQIVND (reference sequence). V trimming: 5 bases; J trimming: 4 bases; junction bases outside the gene matches: 7. The CDR3 loop reads CASSPRQGLYGYTF. As DNA, the CDR3 is TGTGCCAGTAGTCCTCGACAGGGCCTCTATGGCTACACCTTC.